The 28 T cell receptor beta chains reported below all come from one sample, sequenced in a study of T cells in Graves' hyperthyroidism and ophthalmopathy. Researchers amplified the TCR beta CDR3 regions from RNA transcripts. Initially, a first-round RT-PCR of the TCR CDR3 employed the HTBI primer set. MiXCR was run by TCRdb on the multiplex PCR reads, yielding one entry per CDR3 protein. The sample lists approximately 400,000 distinct CDR3 sequences; 11% to 15% were seen once. Sequenced: blood. These receptors came from a woman aged 60-75 years with Graves' hyperthyroidism.

V and J are TRBV29-1 and TRBJ2-7, with D hard to call. CDR1 is SQVTM, CDR2 ANQGSEA, per germline. The CDR3 runs to 10 residues. The germline V and J ends were trimmed by 6 bases and 6 bases, with 9 bases remaining between them. The CDR3, as DNA: TGCAGCGTAGCGAAGCGCGAGCAGTACTTC. Encoded protein: CSVAKREQYF.

This clonotype was counted between two and nine times. This may come from a read error, since a much larger clone is one base off. The chain links TRBV18 to TRBJ1-2, with 7 nucleotides matching TRBD1. V lost 2 bases, J lost 2 bases, and 5 bases stayed unmatched. The length of the CDR3 is 15 residues. Germline V gives CDR1 KGHSH, CDR2 LQKENI. CDR3 coding DNA: TGTGCCAGCTCACCATCGACAGGGATGAACTATGGCTACACCTTC. Translating it yields CASSPSTGMNYGYTF.

This clonotype showed up many times. J is TRBJ1-2 and V is TRBV20-1; weak D call: TRBD1 (6 bases). Germline CDR1 reads DFQATT; CDR2 reads SNEGSKA (reference sequence). V dropped 3 bases and J dropped 6 bases, with 26 bases sitting between them. This CDR3 has 17 residues. This chain's CDR3 is CSARPHSQQGLKDGYTF. In DNA form, the CDR3 reads TGCAGTGCTAGGCCCCACTCACAACAGGGTTTAAAGGATGGCTACACCTTC.

The rearrangement joins TRBV27 to TRBJ1-1, with TRBD1 identical over 10 bases. Germline V CDR1 and CDR2: MNHEY, SMNVEV (reference sequence). The CDR3 sequence is 15 residues long. V was pared by 0 bases and J by 6 bases, with 4 bases of the junction left unmatched. The CDR3 is CASSLSGTGVAEAFF. CDR3 nucleotide sequence: TGTGCCAGCAGTTTATCGGGGACAGGGGTTGCTGAAGCTTTCTTT.

In its sample, this clonotype was seen many times. V usage is TRBV6-1 and J usage is TRBJ2-1, with no clear D. Trimming shortened V by 7 bases and J by 4 bases, and 14 bases separated the two germline ends. Germline lookup yields CDR1 MNHNS and CDR2 SASEGT. The CDR3 has 14 amino acids. CDR3 amino acids: CASILMATYNEQFF. The CDR3 DNA reads TGTGCCAGCATACTAATGGCGACTTACAATGAGCAGTTCTTC.

In its sample, this clonotype was seen a few times. Here the CDR3 reads CASSQVPFSNQPQHF. The CDR3 nucleotides read TGCGCCAGCAGCCAAGTACCATTTAGCAATCAGCCCCAGCATTTT. V gene TRBV4-1 combines with J gene TRBJ1-5; D unresolved. Germline-derived CDR1 and CDR2 are MGHRA and YSYEKL. This CDR3 spans 15 amino acids. Trimming shortened V by 1 base and J by 0 bases, and 7 bases separated the two germline ends.

This clonotype was observed a few times. J is TRBJ2-3 and V is TRBV9; TRBD2 matches at 8 bases. V lost 3 bases and J lost 2; bases outside the gene matches: 5. The CDR3 runs 15 residues. CDR1 and CDR2 from the germline V gene are SGDLS and YYNGEE. The CDR3 DNA is TGTGCCAGCAGCGGGACTAGCCGATCCACAGATACGCAGTATTTT. It yields the protein CASSGTSRSTDTQYF.

Many counts were recorded for this clonotype. This rearrangement joins TRBV30 to TRBJ2-2, with D unresolved. Trimming removed 2 bases at V and 6 bases at J, with 4 bases between. Germline V gives CDR1 GTSNPN, CDR2 SVGIG (reference sequence). The CDR3 runs to 11 residues. DNA for the CDR3: TGTGCCTGGAGTCTGGCCGGGGAGCTGTTTTTT. Protein: CAWSLAGELFF. Variable domain in full (rest from reference TRBV30 and TRBJ2-2): SQTIHQWPATLVQPVGSPLSLECTVEGTSNPNLYWYRQAAGRGLQLLFYSVGIGQISSEVPQNLSASRPQDRQFILSSKKLLLSDSGFYLCAWSLAGELFFGEGSRLTVL.

The chain couples TRBV7-8 to TRBJ1-5; D gene uncertain. The V gene lost 5 bases and the J gene lost 3 bases, with 17 bases spanning the gap. This CDR3 has 16 amino acids. CDR1 and CDR2 from the germline V gene are SGHVS and FQNEAQ. CDR3 sequence (DNA): TGTGCCAGCAGCCCGCCCGTAAGGGAGGCCAATCAGCCCCAGCATTTT. It translates to CASSPPVREANQPQHF.

With respect to this clonotype: A much larger clone lies a single base off, so this may be a read error. This chain connects TRBV28 to TRBJ2-3, with 11 bases fitting TRBD2. Germline V gene sequence: CDR1 MDHEN, CDR2 SYDVKM. This CDR3 is built from 14 residues. J lost 3 bases, V lost 8 bases, and 4 bases had no gene match. CDR3 sequence: CASGASGRTDTQYF. The CDR3 nucleotides read TGTGCCAGCGGAGCTAGCGGGAGGACAGATACGCAGTATTTT. Supplemented by reference TRBV28 and TRBJ2-3, the full variable domain reads DVKVTQSSRYLVKRTGEKVFLECVQDMDHENMFWYRQDPGLGLRLIYFSYDVKMKEKGDIPEGYSVSREKKERFSLILESASTNQTSMYLCASGASGRTDTQYFGPGTRLTVL.

This clonotype appeared a few times. The rearrangement joins TRBV19 to TRBJ2-1, with 11 bases lining up with TRBD2. The CDR3 contains 15 residues. V was pared by 3 bases and J by 7 bases, with 5 bases of the junction left unmatched. CDR1 is LNHDA and CDR2 is SQIVND in the germline V gene (reference sequence). The CDR3 loop reads CASSILAGGQNEQFF. The CDR3 DNA follows: TGTGCCAGTAGTATTTTAGCGGGAGGGCAAAATGAGCAGTTCTTC.

This clonotype was recorded many times. The V gene is TRBV12-3 or TRBV12-4, the J gene TRBJ1-2; D unclear. The CDR3 totals 13 residues. Trimming shortened V by 3 bases and J by 2 bases, and 7 bases separated the two germline ends. The CDR3 reads CASSLIRNYGYTF. The CDR3 coding sequence is TGTGCCAGCAGTTTGATCAGGAACTATGGCTACACCTTC.

The J gene is TRBJ2-1, the V gene TRBV4-1; TRBD2 aligns across 8 bases. V dropped 8 bases and J dropped 8; count of bases not matched to a gene: 8. The germline V gene encodes CDR1 MGHRA and CDR2 YSYEKL. The CDR3 extends over 13 amino acids. This CDR3 reads CASRPAGVYEQFF. The CDR3 DNA sequence: TGCGCCAGCCGGCCAGCGGGAGTGTATGAGCAGTTCTTC.

This clonotype was seen repeatedly, ten times or more. For the CDR3, the DNA is TGTGCCAGCGGGGGACAGAGCACCACAGATACGCAGTATTTT. It translates to CASGGQSTTDTQYF. V gene TRBV2 combines with J gene TRBJ2-3; the match to TRBD1 covers 7 bases. Germline trimming cut 8 bases from V and 2 bases from J; bases unmatched to any gene: 7. Germline V gives CDR1 SNHLY, CDR2 FYNNEI. The CDR3 spans 14 residues.

This clonotype was counted many times. This chain joins TRBV28 and TRBJ1-5; D gene uncertain. Per germline, CDR1 MDHEN and CDR2 SYDVKM. This CDR3 has 12 amino acids. Trimming pared 5 bases from V and 7 bases from J, leaving 9 bases between. The CDR3 reads CASSPLDQPQHF. For the CDR3, the DNA is TGTGCCAGCAGTCCTCTGGACCAGCCCCAGCATTTT.

This clonotype was recorded only once. A much larger clone lies a single base off, so this may be a read error. V is TRBV28 and J is TRBJ1-1; unclear D gene. CDR1 and CDR2 from the germline V gene are MDHEN and SYDVKM. The CDR3 consists of 13 residues. CDR3 nucleotides: TGTGCCGGCAGTCCGCACGGGATCACTGAAGCTTTCTTT. This sequence encodes CAGSPHGITEAFF.

This clonotype was found many times. This chain connects TRBV18 to TRBJ2-2; D is perhaps TRBD1 (6 bases). The CDR3 extends over 15 amino acids. Looked up from germline, CDR1 is KGHSH and CDR2 is LQKENI. Deletions cut 0 bases from V and 1 base from J, with 6 bases between. The CDR3, as DNA: TGTGCCAGCTCACCACCGGACAGGAACACCGGGGAGCTGTTTTTT. Its translation: CASSPPDRNTGELFF.

In its sample, this clonotype was seen many times. The chain joins TRBV4-2 to TRBJ1-1, with 7 bases that match TRBD1. CDR1 is LGHNA, CDR2 YNFKEQ, per germline. The V segment lost 1 base and the J segment 6 bases; nucleotides outside the gene matches: 8. The CDR3 has 15 amino acids. This CDR3 is CASSQGAQGGPEAFF. For the CDR3, the DNA is TGTGCCAGCAGCCAAGGCGCCCAGGGGGGACCTGAAGCTTTCTTT.

The table lists this clonotype with many counts. This chain uses TRBV20-1 with TRBJ2-1, with 7 bases matching TRBD2. The V segment lost 5 bases and the J segment 13 bases; nucleotides outside the gene matches: 14. This CDR3 comprises 13 residues. Germline assignment: CDR1 DFQATT and CDR2 SNEGSKA (reference sequence). The CDR3 nucleotides read TGCAGTGCTCCCGTAATGTTAGCGGGCACACAGTTCTTC. Amino acid sequence: CSAPVMLAGTQFF.

This clonotype has at least ten counts. The chain combines TRBV7-8 with TRBJ2-7, with D unresolved. This CDR3 has 14 amino acids. Germline CDR1 SGHVS, CDR2 FQNEAQ. Trimming removed 0 bases at V and 2 bases at J, with 8 bases between. The CDR3 DNA follows: TGTGCCAGCAGCTTAGCGACCACCGCCTACGAGCAGTACTTC. Amino acids: CASSLATTAYEQYF.

The CDR3 sequence: CASSRLGTYEQYF. CDR3 nucleotide sequence: TGTGCCAGCAGCCGCCTGGGGACCTACGAGCAGTACTTC. The chain combines TRBV14 with TRBJ2-7; D uncertain. Deletions cut 4 bases from V and 2 bases from J, with 9 bases between. The germline V gene has CDR1 SGHDN and CDR2 FVKESK. The CDR3 contains 13 residues.

The table lists this clonotype with many counts. CDR3 in DNA: TGTGCCAGCAGTTTAGGGGCAGGGGGCAGCACTGAAGCTTTCTTT. Encoded protein: CASSLGAGGSTEAFF. V and J are TRBV28 and TRBJ1-1; 8 bases agree with TRBD1. The CDR3 contains 15 residues. Germline CDR1 reads MDHEN; CDR2 reads SYDVKM. V shed 2 bases, J shed 4 bases, and the junction held 6 bases outside the gene matches.

The table lists this clonotype with many counts. This chain uses TRBV7-2 with TRBJ2-5; D is possibly TRBD2 (6 bases). The CDR3 runs to 16 residues. V dropped 1 base and J dropped 5 bases, with 17 bases sitting between them. Germline V gives CDR1 SGHTA, CDR2 FQGNSA. DNA of the CDR3: TGTGCCAGCAGCTTAGAGTGGTCGGCAGGGAGGGAGACCCAGTACTTC. Amino acids: CASSLEWSAGRETQYF.

This clonotype was counted many times. V is TRBV28 and J is TRBJ2-1; 15 bases are a match to TRBD2. This CDR3 is built from 15 residues. The V segment lost 4 bases and the J segment 9 bases; nucleotides outside the gene matches: 4. Germline V gene data show CDR1 as MDHEN and CDR2 as SYDVKM. CDR3 protein: CASSSRTSGGGEQFF. CDR3 coding DNA: TGTGCCAGCAGTTCTCGGACTAGCGGGGGGGGTGAGCAGTTCTTC.

This chain links TRBV9 with TRBJ1-4; the match to TRBD1 covers 11 bases. Germline CDR1 SGDLS, CDR2 YYNGEE. V lost 5 bases and J lost 7; bases outside the gene matches: 7. CDR3 length: 15 amino acids. DNA of the CDR3: TGTGCCAGCAGTGAAACCGGGACAGGGGGTGAAAAACTGTTTTTT. Amino acid sequence: CASSETGTGGEKLFF.

This clonotype was counted a few times. The V call is TRBV6-1, the J call TRBJ1-3, with 8 nucleotides matching TRBD1. Germline CDR1 MNHNS, CDR2 SASEGT. The CDR3 covers 14 residues. V shed 6 bases, J shed 4 bases, and the junction held 5 bases outside the gene matches. This CDR3 is CASSRGQGGNTIYF. CDR3 nucleotides: TGTGCCAGCAGCCGCGGACAGGGAGGAAACACCATATATTTT.

This clonotype was counted only a few times. The chain combines TRBV29-1 with TRBJ2-2; D is unresolved. In germline, CDR1 is SQVTM, CDR2 ANQGSEA. The CDR3 totals 12 residues. Trimming shortened V by 4 bases and J by 1 base, and 4 bases separated the two germline ends. DNA for the CDR3: TGCAGCGTTGTTCTGAACACCGGGGAGCTGTTTTTT. Protein: CSVVLNTGELFF.

This clonotype showed up many times. The chain uses TRBV6-1 and TRBJ2-5; 9 nucleotides align to TRBD1. The CDR3 is made up of 14 amino acids. The ends lost 4 bases at V and 5 bases at J; junction bases unmatched: 5. CDR1 is MNHNS, CDR2 SASEGT, per germline. The CDR3 sequence: CASSVGQGYETQYF. CDR3 sequence (DNA): TGTGCCAGCAGTGTGGGACAGGGATACGAGACCCAGTACTTC.